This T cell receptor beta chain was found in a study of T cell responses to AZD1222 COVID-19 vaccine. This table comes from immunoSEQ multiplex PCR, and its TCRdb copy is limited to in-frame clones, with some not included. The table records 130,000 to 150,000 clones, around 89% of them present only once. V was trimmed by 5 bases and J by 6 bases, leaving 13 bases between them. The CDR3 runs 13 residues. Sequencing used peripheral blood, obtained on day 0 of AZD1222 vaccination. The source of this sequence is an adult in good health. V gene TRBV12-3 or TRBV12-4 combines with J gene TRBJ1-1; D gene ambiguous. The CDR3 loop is CASSLLVIAEAFF. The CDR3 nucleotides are TGTGCCAGCAGTCTGCTTGTCATCGCTGAAGCTTTCTTT.